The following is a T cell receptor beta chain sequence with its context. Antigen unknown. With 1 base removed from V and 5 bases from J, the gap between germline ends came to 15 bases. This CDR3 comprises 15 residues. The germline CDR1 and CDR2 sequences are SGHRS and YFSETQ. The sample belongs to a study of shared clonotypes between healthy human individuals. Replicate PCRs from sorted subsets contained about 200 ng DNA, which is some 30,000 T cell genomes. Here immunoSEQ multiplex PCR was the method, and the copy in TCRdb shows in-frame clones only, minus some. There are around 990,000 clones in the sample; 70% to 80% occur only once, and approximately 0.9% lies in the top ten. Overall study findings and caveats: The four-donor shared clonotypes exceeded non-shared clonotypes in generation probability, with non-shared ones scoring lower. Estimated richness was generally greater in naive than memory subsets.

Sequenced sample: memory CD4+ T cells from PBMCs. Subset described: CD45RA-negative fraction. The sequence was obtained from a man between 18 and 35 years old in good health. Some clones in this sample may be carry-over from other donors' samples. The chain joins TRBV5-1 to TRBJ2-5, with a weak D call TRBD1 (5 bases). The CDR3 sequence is CASSLSDTLRETQYF. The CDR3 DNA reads TGCGCCAGCAGCTTGTCGGACACCCTTAGGGAGACCCAGTACTTC.